This entry lists 27 T cell receptor beta chains sequenced from one sample in a study of shared clonotypes between healthy human individuals. Using immunoSEQ multiplex PCR, the repertoire was profiled, and TCRdb retains in-frame clones only, with some absent. Among some 2,500,000 clones listed, 80% to 95% were seen once. Sequenced material: naive CD4+ T cells from PBMCs. As for subset: CD45RA+ positively selected. The origin of the receptors is a man in his late teens or twenties in good health. Some clones in this sample may be carry-over from other donors' samples.

The gene calls are TRBV6-5 and TRBJ2-5; TRBD2 agrees at 10 bases. Germline values: CDR1 MNHEY, CDR2 SVGAGI. J gave up 5 bases and V 5 bases, and 8 bases lay outside the gene matches. The CDR3 loop spans 15 amino acids. In DNA form, the CDR3 reads TGTGCCAGCAGTCGCGGACTAGCGGTCCGGGAGACCCAGTACTTC. Its translation: CASSRGLAVRETQYF.

The chain uses TRBV18 and TRBJ2-7; 10 nucleotides line up with TRBD1. J was trimmed by 4 bases and V by 5 bases; bases with no gene match: 8. This CDR3 spans 15 amino acids. Germline CDR1 is KGHSH and CDR2 is LQKENI. The CDR3 spells CASSRARDRGYEQYF. CDR3 bases: TGTGCCAGCTCAAGAGCCCGGGACAGGGGTTACGAGCAGTACTTC.

V gene TRBV4-2 combines with J gene TRBJ1-4, with TRBD1 identical over 9 bases. This CDR3 is 16 amino acids long. Germline V gives CDR1 LGHNA, CDR2 YNFKEQ. Germline trimming cut 4 bases from V and 6 bases from J; bases unmatched to any gene: 9. In DNA form, the CDR3 reads TGTGCCAGCAGCCCTACAGGGGGCAGGTCTGATGAAAAACTGTTTTTT. Translation: CASSPTGGRSDEKLFF.

This clone was counted once. The chain carries TRBV10-3 and TRBJ1-2; 8 bases align to TRBD1. This CDR3 is 15 amino acids long. Per germline, CDR1 ENHRY and CDR2 SYGVKD. Trimming cost V 3 bases and J 7 bases; bases outside gene matches: 10. The DNA for the CDR3 is TGTGCCATCAGTGACCCTGCAGGGGGCGCATCTGGCTACACCTTC. It codes for CAISDPAGGASGYTF.

The chain is built from TRBV28 and TRBJ1-4, with 10 nucleotides matching TRBD1. Losses at the gene ends were 4 bases for V and 8 bases for J; bases not matched to a gene: 7. This CDR3 has 15 residues. CDR1 is MDHEN, CDR2 SYDVKM, per germline. The CDR3: CASSSTGTGDEKLFF. The CDR3 DNA follows: TGTGCCAGCAGTTCCACCGGGACAGGGGACGAAAAACTGTTTTTT.

CDR3 loop: CASSLEGRSLGAVYF. CDR3 bases: TGCGCCAGCAGCTTGGAGGGACGAAGCTTGGGGGCCGTCTACTTC. The rearrangement links TRBV5-1 to TRBJ2-5; possible D gene TRBD1, 6 bases. Trimming left V 0 bases short and J 14 bases short, with 23 bases between. The germline CDR1 and CDR2 sequences are SGHRS and YFSETQ. The CDR3 length is 15 residues.

This chain joins TRBV4-3 and TRBJ1-3; possible D gene TRBD1, 5 bases. The CDR3 spans 17 residues. From germline, CDR1 is LGHNA and CDR2 YSLEER. Trimming cost V 6 bases and J 2 bases, with 20 bases left between them. The CDR3: CASSQRVDGAAGNTIYF. DNA for the CDR3: TGCGCCAGCAGTCAACGGGTCGACGGGGCCGCTGGAAACACCATATATTTT.

The J gene is TRBJ2-3, the V gene TRBV7-3, with D uncertain. The germline V and J ends were trimmed by 10 bases and 6 bases, with 17 bases remaining between them. The CDR3 has 13 amino acids. Germline lookup yields CDR1 SGHTA and CDR2 FQGTGA. CDR3 residues: CATGPGPVDTQYF. Here the CDR3 DNA reads TGTGCCACCGGCCCGGGCCCTGTCGATACGCAGTATTTT.

This clone was recorded once. This chain uses TRBV7-3 with TRBJ2-7, with TRBD2 identical over 7 bases. CDR3 length: 20 residues. Trimming at V came to 5 bases and at J to 5 bases, leaving 27 bases not matched to a gene. The germline V gene encodes CDR1 SGHTA and CDR2 FQGTGA. For the CDR3, the DNA is TGTGCCAGCAGCCCGGCCTATGAGCGGGAAGGTGGTAAAGTATCTCACGAGCAGTACTTC. Protein sequence: CASSPAYEREGGKVSHEQYF.

The chain links TRBV7-2 to TRBJ1-2; 9 bases are a match to TRBD1. Trimming took 5 bases from V and 2 from J; bases not matched to a gene: 12. Germline V gene sequence: CDR1 SGHTA, CDR2 FQGNSA. The CDR3 sequence is 17 residues long. For the CDR3, the DNA is TGTGCCAGCAGCCTACCTAGAGGACAGGGGTTAAACTATGGCTACACCTTC. Residues: CASSLPRGQGLNYGYTF.

This chain links TRBV4-2 with TRBJ2-4; tentatively, D is TRBD1 (7 bases). The germline V and J ends were trimmed by 3 bases and 0 bases, with 9 bases remaining between them. Germline lookup yields CDR1 LGHNA and CDR2 YNFKEQ. There are 15 residues in the CDR3. CDR3 bases: TGTGCCAGCAGCCAGCGGGACAGAGCCAAAAACATTCAGTACTTC. Amino acids: CASSQRDRAKNIQYF.

The rearrangement joins TRBV28 to TRBJ1-2; tentative D call: TRBD1 (5 bases). Trimming took off 5 bases at V and 4 bases at J, with 14 bases between the two ends. Germline V gene data show CDR1 as MDHEN and CDR2 as SYDVKM. CDR3 length equals 14 residues. The CDR3 DNA is TGTGCCAGCAGTAGCTCGGGGGACCTCTATGGCTACACCTTC. This translates into CASSSSGDLYGYTF.

The chain uses TRBV29-1 and TRBJ1-5; 10 bases align to TRBD1. The CDR3 covers 14 residues. The trim removed 4 bases at V and 1 base at J, leaving 1 base unmatched. Per the germline V gene, CDR1 is SQVTM and CDR2 is ANQGSEA. Here the CDR3 DNA reads TGCAGCGTTGGACAGGGGGCGAGCAATCAGCCCCAGCATTTT. It codes for CSVGQGASNQPQHF.

This chain links TRBV6-1 with TRBJ1-5; possible D gene TRBD1, 6 bases. Trimming removed 7 bases at V and 6 bases at J, with 19 bases between. Germline-derived CDR1 and CDR2 are MNHNS and SASEGT. The CDR3 loop spans 15 amino acids. CDR3 DNA: TGTGCCAGCATGAGGCGAGGGGGAGAGGGTCAGCCCCAGCATTTT. Its translation: CASMRRGGEGQPQHF.

V usage is TRBV4-3 and J usage is TRBJ1-3, with 7 bases fitting TRBD1. The CDR3 consists of 15 residues. Germline V gene lookup returns CDR1 LGHNA and CDR2 YSLEER. The V segment lost 4 bases and the J segment 2 bases; nucleotides outside the gene matches: 5. The CDR3 here is CASSPQGTAGNTIYF. Here the CDR3 DNA reads TGCGCCAGCAGCCCACAGGGGACGGCTGGAAACACCATATATTTT.

The rearrangement uses TRBV27 and TRBJ1-2, with D unresolved. The CDR3 length is 15 residues. The V end lost 5 bases, the J end lost 0 bases, and 13 bases lay between the germline ends. The V gene's germline CDR1 is MNHEY and CDR2 SMNVEV (reference sequence). This CDR3 is CASSPTAGTNYGYTF. The CDR3 DNA sequence: TGTGCCAGCAGTCCCACGGCCGGAACTAACTATGGCTACACCTTC.

This clone was recorded only once. The V call is TRBV5-1, the J call TRBJ1-3; no definite D call. The germline V gene has CDR1 SGHRS and CDR2 YFSETQ. CDR3 length: 14 amino acids. V lost 0 bases to trimming and J lost 8 bases, with 12 bases between them. DNA of the CDR3: TGCGCCAGCAGCTTGGTCCCCGAATTGGACACCATATATTTT. Amino acids: CASSLVPELDTIYF.

This chain connects TRBV7-2 to TRBJ2-7, with 9 bases that match TRBD2. The CDR3 has 17 amino acids. Germline CDR1 and CDR2: SGHTA and FQGNSA. With 2 bases clipped from V and 2 bases from J, the junction kept 10 bases outside the gene matches. For the CDR3, the DNA is TGTGCCAGCAGCTTATTTGCTAGCGGGACAACGACCTACGAGCAGTACTTC. Translating it yields CASSLFASGTTTYEQYF.

The genes are TRBV6-5 and TRBJ2-7; 9 nucleotides match TRBD2. From germline, CDR1 is MNHEY and CDR2 SVGAGI. Trimming at V came to 4 bases and at J to 1 base, leaving 5 bases not matched to a gene. This CDR3 region has 15 residues. The CDR3 here is CASSSTSGGSYEQYF. The CDR3 region has the DNA TGTGCCAGCAGTTCGACTAGCGGAGGGTCCTACGAGCAGTACTTC.

The V and J genes are TRBV5-1 and TRBJ2-2, with D unclear. The CDR3 has 12 amino acids. V lost 3 bases and J lost 13, with 13 bases in between. Germline CDR1 and CDR2: SGHRS and YFSETQ. The CDR3 here is CASSYQDGGLFF. The CDR3, as DNA: TGCGCCAGCAGCTACCAGGACGGTGGGCTGTTTTTT.

This clone showed up just once. The chain employs TRBV11-3 and TRBJ2-7, with TRBD2 matching over 12 bases. This CDR3 contains 16 residues. The germline V gene encodes CDR1 SGHNT and CDR2 YENEEA. The V segment lost 0 bases and the J segment 4 bases; nucleotides outside the gene matches: 4. The CDR3 region is CASSLDLAGGLYEQYF. In DNA form, the CDR3 reads TGTGCCAGCAGCTTAGATCTAGCGGGAGGGTTGTACGAGCAGTACTTC.

V is TRBV28 and J is TRBJ2-3; D not certain. V was pared by 7 bases and J by 2 bases, with 16 bases between. The CDR3 is made up of 15 amino acids. The germline CDR1 and CDR2 sequences are MDHEN and SYDVKM. CDR3 sequence: CASMGSPGFTDTQYF. CDR3 in DNA: TGTGCCAGCATGGGAAGTCCCGGGTTCACAGATACGCAGTATTTT.

This sequence joins TRBV6-5 and TRBJ2-6; D possibly corresponds to TRBD1 (5 bases). V gave up 6 bases and J gave up 1 base, with 10 bases separating them. The CDR3 is 15 residues long. The germline gives CDR1 MNHEY, CDR2 SVGAGI. Here the CDR3 DNA reads TGTGCCAGCAGACCTGACAGATCTGGGGCCAACGTCCTGACTTTC. Amino acids: CASRPDRSGANVLTF.

The chain joins TRBV5-1 to TRBJ2-3; 7 bases are a match to TRBD2. V trimming: 3 bases; J trimming: 0 bases; junction bases outside the gene matches: 10. The V gene's germline CDR1 is SGHRS and CDR2 YFSETQ. CDR3 length equals 17 residues. The DNA for the CDR3 is TGCGCCAGCAGCTGGGCAGCTCTAGCGGCTAGCACAGATACGCAGTATTTT. Translated, it gives CASSWAALAASTDTQYF.

The genes are TRBV20-1 and TRBJ2-7; no clear D gene. Germline CDR1 and CDR2: DFQATT and SNEGSKA (reference sequence). V shed 5 bases and J shed 4 bases, with 9 bases lying between them. This CDR3 has 11 amino acids. The CDR3 DNA is TGCAGTGCTCCCCAGGTGTACGAGCAGTACTTC. This codes for CSAPQVYEQYF.

V gene TRBV27 combines with J gene TRBJ2-1, with D unclear. Germline V gene data show CDR1 as MNHEY and CDR2 as SMNVEV (reference sequence). The germline V and J ends were trimmed by 4 bases and 0 bases, with 10 bases remaining between them. The CDR3 runs to 15 residues. In nucleotides, the CDR3 is TGTGCCAGCAGTTCTATTATGAGCTCCTACAATGAGCAGTTCTTC. This codes for CASSSIMSSYNEQFF.

The rearrangement joins TRBV5-1 to TRBJ2-5; 16 bases are a match to TRBD2. The CDR3 consists of 17 residues. CDR1 is SGHRS and CDR2 is YFSETQ in the germline V gene. With 4 bases clipped from V and 4 bases from J, the junction kept 7 bases outside the gene matches. The CDR3, as DNA: TGCGCCAGCAGCCGCGGGACTAGCGGGAGGGTGGGAGAGACCCAGTACTTC. Protein product: CASSRGTSGRVGETQYF. The full variable domain, rest sourced from reference TRBV5-1 and TRBJ2-5, is KAGVTQTPRYLIKTRGQQVTLSCSPISGHRSVSWYQQTPGQGLQFLFEYFSETQRNKGNFPGRFSGRQFSNSRSEMNVSTLELGDSALYLCASSRGTSGRVGETQYFGPGTRLLVL.